The 13 T cell receptor beta chains below come from one sample, sequenced in a study of OX40 agonist ivuxolimab in advanced cancers. The method was immunoSEQ multiplex PCR; TCRdb's version includes in-frame clones alone and lacks a portion of them. This table has around 100,000 clones, around 89% appearing once. Source: CD4+ or CD8+ T cells sorted from blood, taken in a trial of the OX40 agonist ivuxolimab. Receptors originate from an adult with an advanced solid tumor such as melanoma, head and neck, liver or kidney cancer.

Note on this clone: Distinct nucleotide sequences in the sample also encode this CDR3. The chain employs TRBV28 and TRBJ2-1; D unresolved. The CDR3 consists of 13 residues. V lost 6 bases, J lost 3 bases, and 9 bases lay in between. Germline V gives CDR1 MDHEN, CDR2 SYDVKM. This chain's CDR3 is CASSPDGYNEQFF. The CDR3 nucleotides read TGTGCCAGCAGCCCGGACGGCTACAATGAGCAGTTCTTC.

The chain links TRBV30 to TRBJ1-2; possible D gene TRBD1, 5 bases. Between the trimmed V and J ends, which lost 3 bases and 4 bases, there was a span of 15 bases. The CDR3 runs 14 residues. Germline loops: CDR1 GTSNPN, CDR2 SVGIG (reference sequence). The CDR3 coding sequence is TGTGCCTGGAGCGCAGACAGTTCCTTCTATGGCTACACCTTC. It encodes CAWSADSSFYGYTF.

The V gene is TRBV29-1, the J gene TRBJ2-6; no clear D. Trimming cost V 4 bases and J 3 bases, with 13 bases left between them. Germline loops: CDR1 SQVTM, CDR2 ANQGSEA. The CDR3 length is 15 residues. The CDR3: CSVVVLGFGANVLTF. The CDR3, as DNA: TGCAGCGTTGTGGTTTTGGGGTTTGGGGCCAACGTCCTGACTTTC. The whole variable domain, remainder taken from reference TRBV29-1 and TRBJ2-6, is SAVISQKPSRDICQRGTSLTIQCQVDSQVTMMFWYRQQPGQSLTLIATANQGSEATYESGFVIDKFPISRPNLTFSTLTVSNMSPEDSSIYLCSVVVLGFGANVLTFGAGSRLTVL.

In this sample, this clone turned up many times. The gene calls are TRBV6-1 and TRBJ1-1, with a weak D call TRBD1 (5 bases). Germline CDR1 MNHNS, CDR2 SASEGT. V lost 6 bases, J lost 7 bases, and 21 bases lay in between. The CDR3 covers 15 residues. This CDR3 reads CASSAPRPGLGEAFF. The CDR3 nucleotides are TGTGCCAGCAGCGCCCCTCGACCGGGGCTAGGTGAAGCTTTCTTT.

Points on this clone: One end of the junction fails to match germline, which may point to a read error. The sample carries other DNA sequences with the same CDR3. The chain is built from TRBV30 and TRBJ2-6, with 9 positions matching TRBD1. CDR3 size: 17 residues. Germline CDR1 GTSNPN, CDR2 SVGIG (reference sequence). CDR3 in amino acids: CAWSGQGILPGANVLTF. CDR3 DNA sequence: TGTGCCTGGAGCGGACAGGGGATTCTCCCTGGGGCCAACGTCTTGACTTTC.

The CDR3 is CASSLVSGNRVNSPLHF. CDR3 DNA: TGCGCCAGCAGCTTGGTATCGGGCAACAGGGTCAATTCACCCCTCCACTTT. The chain links TRBV5-1 to TRBJ1-6, with D perhaps matching TRBD1 (6 bases). CDR1 is SGHRS and CDR2 is YFSETQ in the germline V gene. CDR3 length equals 17 residues. The ends were cut back, 0 bases at V and 7 bases at J, with 17 bases in the middle. Together with reference TRBV5-1 and TRBJ1-6, the CDR3 gives the full variable domain: KAGVTQTPRYLIKTRGQQVTLSCSPISGHRSVSWYQQTPGQGLQFLFEYFSETQRNKGNFPGRFSGRQFSNSRSEMNVSTLELGDSALYLCASSLVSGNRVNSPLHFGNGTRLTVT.

The chain links TRBV18 to TRBJ1-2; possible D gene TRBD1, 5 bases. Trimming left V 0 bases short and J 4 bases short, with 9 bases between. Germline CDR1 reads KGHSH; CDR2 reads LQKENI. The CDR3 covers 14 residues. For the CDR3, the DNA is TGTGCCAGCTCACCACCCACAGGAACCTATGGCTACACCTTC. Encoded protein: CASSPPTGTYGYTF. Combining the CDR3 with reference TRBV18 and TRBJ1-2 gives the whole variable domain NAGVMQNPRHLVRRRGQEARLRCSPMKGHSHVYWYRQLPEEGLKFMVYLQKENIIDESGMPKERFSAEFPKEGPSILRIQQVVRGDSAAYFCASSPPTGTYGYTFGSGTRLTVV.

The chain uses TRBV7-3 and TRBJ2-7, with D perhaps matching TRBD1 (6 bases). Trimming took 1 base from V and 5 from J, leaving 15 bases between them. The CDR3 is made up of 15 amino acids. Looked up from germline, CDR1 is SGHTA and CDR2 is FQGTGA. Here the CDR3 reads CASSLRPSGHNEQYF. CDR3 nucleotide sequence: TGTGCCAGCAGCTTAAGACCCTCGGGACACAACGAGCAGTACTTC. Drawing the rest from reference TRBV7-3 and TRBJ2-7, the complete variable domain is GAGVSQTPSNKVTEKGKYVELRCDPISGHTALYWYRQSLGQGPEFLIYFQGTGAADDSGLPNDRFFAVRPEGSVSTLKIQRTERGDSAVYLCASSLRPSGHNEQYFGPGTRLTVT.

V gene TRBV6-1 combines with J gene TRBJ1-4, with D uncertain. The CDR3 is 13 residues long. Trimming left V 7 bases short and J 4 bases short, with 10 bases between. Germline V gene data show CDR1 as MNHNS and CDR2 as SASEGT. The CDR3 spells CASTWALNEKLFF. The CDR3 nucleotides are TGTGCCAGCACCTGGGCCCTTAATGAAAAACTGTTTTTT.

This chain joins TRBV9 and TRBJ2-1, with a tentative D call TRBD2 (6 bases). Germline V lookup: CDR1 SGDLS, CDR2 YYNGEE. V was trimmed by 4 bases and J by 8 bases, leaving 16 bases between them. The CDR3 has 14 amino acids. CDR3 in DNA: TGTGCCAGCAGCCCTCGGGGGAGGCAGGATGAGCAGTTCTTC. Its translation: CASSPRGRQDEQFF.

The chain combines TRBV5-1 with TRBJ2-2; unclear D gene. The germline gives CDR1 SGHRS, CDR2 YFSETQ. V shed 4 bases and J shed 2 bases, with 12 bases lying between them. The CDR3 covers 15 residues. The CDR3 loop reads CASSQMTLNTGELFF. The CDR3 DNA reads as TGCGCCAGCAGCCAAATGACCTTAAACACCGGGGAGCTGTTTTTT.

V gene TRBV19 combines with J gene TRBJ2-7; 9 nucleotides line up with TRBD2. Germline trimming cut 3 bases from V and 3 bases from J; bases unmatched to any gene: 3. CDR3 size: 14 residues. CDR1 is LNHDA and CDR2 is SQIVND in the germline V gene (reference sequence). CDR3 in amino acids: CASSMSGGIYEQYF. CDR3 bases: TGTGCCAGTAGTATGAGCGGGGGGATCTACGAGCAGTACTTC.

The genes are TRBV19 and TRBJ1-2; D remains unclear. Germline CDR1 reads LNHDA; CDR2 reads SQIVND (reference sequence). Between the trimmed V and J ends, which lost 3 bases and 7 bases, there was a span of 15 bases. The CDR3 is 14 amino acids. In nucleotides, the CDR3 is TGTGCCAGTAGTATCGGTCGCAGGAACGGTGGCTACACCTTC. Translating it yields CASSIGRRNGGYTF.